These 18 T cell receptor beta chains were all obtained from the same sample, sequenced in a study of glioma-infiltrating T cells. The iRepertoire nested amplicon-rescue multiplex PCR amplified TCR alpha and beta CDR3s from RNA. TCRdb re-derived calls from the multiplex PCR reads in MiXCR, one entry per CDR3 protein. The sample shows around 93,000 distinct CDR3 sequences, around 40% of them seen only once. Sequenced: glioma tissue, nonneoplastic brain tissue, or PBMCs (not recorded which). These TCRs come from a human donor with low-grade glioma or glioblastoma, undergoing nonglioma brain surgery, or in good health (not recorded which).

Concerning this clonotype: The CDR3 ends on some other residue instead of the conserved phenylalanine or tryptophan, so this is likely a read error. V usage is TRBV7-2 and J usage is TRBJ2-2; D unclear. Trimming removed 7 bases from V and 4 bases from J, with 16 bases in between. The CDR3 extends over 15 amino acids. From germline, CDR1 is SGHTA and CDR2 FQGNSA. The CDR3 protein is CASNIHLWATGELFS. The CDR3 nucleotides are TGTGCCAGCAACATACACCTGTGGGCCACCGGGGAGCTGTTTTCT.

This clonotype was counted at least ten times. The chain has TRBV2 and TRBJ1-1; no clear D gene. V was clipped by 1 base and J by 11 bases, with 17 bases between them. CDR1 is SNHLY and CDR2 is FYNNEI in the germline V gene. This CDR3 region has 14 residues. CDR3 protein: CASSEGLSFLSAFF. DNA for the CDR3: TGTGCCAGCAGTGAAGGTCTAAGCTTTCTTTCGGCTTTCTTT.

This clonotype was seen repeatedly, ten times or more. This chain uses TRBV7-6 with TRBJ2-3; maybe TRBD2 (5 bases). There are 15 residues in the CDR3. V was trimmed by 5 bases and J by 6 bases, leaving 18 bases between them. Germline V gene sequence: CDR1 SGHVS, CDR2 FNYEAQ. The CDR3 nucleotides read TGTGCCAGCAGCGGAACTAGAGGGATCATTGATACGCAGTATTTT. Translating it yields CASSGTRGIIDTQYF.

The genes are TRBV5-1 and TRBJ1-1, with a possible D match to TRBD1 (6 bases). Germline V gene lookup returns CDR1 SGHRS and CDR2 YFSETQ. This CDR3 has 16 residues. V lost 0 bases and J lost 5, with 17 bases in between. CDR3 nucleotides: TGCGCCAGCAGCTTGGTTGGCGGGAGAGGGGGAACTGAAGCTTTCTTT. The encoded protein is CASSLVGGRGGTEAFF.

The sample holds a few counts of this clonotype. In DNA form, the CDR3 reads TGTGCCAGCAGTCGTCAGGGGGGTTCGTATGGCTACACCTTC. This sequence encodes CASSRQGGSYGYTF. J is TRBJ1-2 and V is TRBV12-3 or TRBV12-4; 7 nucleotides align to TRBD1. The J segment lost 5 bases and the V segment lost 5 bases, leaving 8 bases of the junction unmatched. The CDR3 runs 14 residues.

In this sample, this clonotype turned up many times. The CDR3 loop reads CASSLDRGFGSATDTQYF. CDR3 nucleotides: TGTGCCAGCAGCTTAGACAGAGGATTTGGGTCAGCCACAGATACGCAGTATTTT. The rearrangement uses TRBV7-2 and TRBJ2-3; D remains unclear. This CDR3 region has 18 residues. Germline CDR1 reads SGHTA; CDR2 reads FQGNSA. The V end was cut by 1 base, the J end by 2 bases, with 19 bases between.

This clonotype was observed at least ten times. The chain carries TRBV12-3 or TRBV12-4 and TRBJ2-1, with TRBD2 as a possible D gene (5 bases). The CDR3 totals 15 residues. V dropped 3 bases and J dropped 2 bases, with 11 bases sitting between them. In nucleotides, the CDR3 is TGTGCCAGCAGTTTTGTGGGAGCCACCTACAATGAGCAGTTCTTC. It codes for CASSFVGATYNEQFF.

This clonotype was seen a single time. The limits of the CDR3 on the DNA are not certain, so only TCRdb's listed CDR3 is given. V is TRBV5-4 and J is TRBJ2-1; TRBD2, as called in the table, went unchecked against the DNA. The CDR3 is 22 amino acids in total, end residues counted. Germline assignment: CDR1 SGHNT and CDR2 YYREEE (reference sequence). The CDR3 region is CASSFYICSASRSSGVLDEQFF.

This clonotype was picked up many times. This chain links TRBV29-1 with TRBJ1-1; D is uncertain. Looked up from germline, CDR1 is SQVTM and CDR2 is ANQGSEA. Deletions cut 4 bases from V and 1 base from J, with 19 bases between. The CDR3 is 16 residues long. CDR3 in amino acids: CSVGVGRRSRNTEAFF. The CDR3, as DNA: TGCAGCGTTGGGGTCGGTCGGAGGAGCAGGAACACTGAAGCTTTCTTT.

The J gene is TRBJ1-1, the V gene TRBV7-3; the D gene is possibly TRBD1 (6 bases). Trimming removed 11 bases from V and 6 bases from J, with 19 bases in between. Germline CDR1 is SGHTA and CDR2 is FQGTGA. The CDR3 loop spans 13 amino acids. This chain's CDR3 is CAVSLNKGAEAFF. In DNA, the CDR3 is TGTGCCGTCAGCTTAAATAAGGGGGCTGAAGCTTTCTTT.

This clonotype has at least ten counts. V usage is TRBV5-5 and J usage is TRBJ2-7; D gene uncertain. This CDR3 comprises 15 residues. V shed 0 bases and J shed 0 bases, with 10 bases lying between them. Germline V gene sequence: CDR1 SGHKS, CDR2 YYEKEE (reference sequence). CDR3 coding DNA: TGTGCCAGCAGCTTGGAACCCTCGAGCTCCTACGAGCAGTACTTC. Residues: CASSLEPSSSYEQYF.

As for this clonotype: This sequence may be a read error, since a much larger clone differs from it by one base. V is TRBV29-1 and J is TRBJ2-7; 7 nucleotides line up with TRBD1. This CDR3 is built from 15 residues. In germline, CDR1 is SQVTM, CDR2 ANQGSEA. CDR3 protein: CSVEDDLTGSYGQYF. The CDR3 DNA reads TGCAGCGTTGAAGACGATTTGACAGGGTCCTACGGGCAGTACTTC.

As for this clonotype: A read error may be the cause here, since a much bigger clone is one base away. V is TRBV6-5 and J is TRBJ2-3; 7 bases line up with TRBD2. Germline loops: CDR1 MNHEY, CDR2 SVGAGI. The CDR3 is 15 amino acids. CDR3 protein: CASSVFGRSADRQYF. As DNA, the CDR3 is TGTGCCAGCAGTGTCTTCGGGAGGTCGGCAGATAGGCAGTATTTT.

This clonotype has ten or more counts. For the CDR3, the DNA is TGTGCCAGCAGCCTATACAGATCTACTGAAGCTTTCTTT. This gives the protein CASSLYRSTEAFF. This chain connects TRBV7-9 to TRBJ1-1; D remains ambiguous. CDR3 size: 13 residues. The V and J ends lost 5 bases and 5 bases respectively, with 12 bases between them. CDR1 and CDR2 from the germline V gene are SEHNR and FQNEAQ (reference sequence).

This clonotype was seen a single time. The CDR3 loop reads CASRERQGCGYTF. CDR3 in DNA: TGTGCCAGCCGAGAGAGACAGGGATGTGGCTACACCTTC. The gene calls are TRBV2 and TRBJ1-2; TRBD1 matches at 7 bases. Unmatched junction bases numbered 10, after V lost 8 bases and J lost 7 bases. This CDR3 comprises 13 residues. CDR1 and CDR2 (germline): SNHLY, FYNNEI.

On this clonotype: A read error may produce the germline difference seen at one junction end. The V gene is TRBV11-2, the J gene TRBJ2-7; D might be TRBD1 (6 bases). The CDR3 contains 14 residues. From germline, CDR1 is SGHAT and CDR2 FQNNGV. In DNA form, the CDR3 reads TGTGCCGGCAGCTCCTGGACAGCCTCCTACGAGCAGTACTTC. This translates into CAGSSWTASYEQYF.

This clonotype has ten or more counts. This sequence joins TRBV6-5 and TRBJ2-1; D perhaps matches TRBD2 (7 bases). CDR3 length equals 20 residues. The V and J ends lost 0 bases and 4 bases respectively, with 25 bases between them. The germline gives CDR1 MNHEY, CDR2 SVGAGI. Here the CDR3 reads CASSYSSGQLGGGLYNEQFF. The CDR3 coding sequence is TGTGCCAGCAGTTACTCATCCGGCCAGTTAGGGGGGGGCCTATACAATGAGCAGTTCTTC.

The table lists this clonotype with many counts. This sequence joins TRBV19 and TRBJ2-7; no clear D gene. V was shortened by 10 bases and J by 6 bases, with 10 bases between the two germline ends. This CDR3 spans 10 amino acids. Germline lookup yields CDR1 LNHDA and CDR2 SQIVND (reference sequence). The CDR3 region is CAIGPSEQYF. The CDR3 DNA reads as TGTGCCATAGGACCGTCCGAGCAGTACTTC.